The clone carrying this T cell receptor (beta chain) was seen once. The CDR3 length is 14 residues. Germline CDR1 and CDR2: KGHSH and LQKENI. V was shortened by 2 bases and J by 3 bases, with 10 bases between the two germline ends. These data are taken from a study of blood T cell repertoires in COVID-19. For the study at large: COVID-19 samples, acute and convalescent, were from the United States, Italy and Spain. Sources were T cells, B-cell-depleted T cells, or PBMCs; the material itself was cDNA or gDNA.

Original processing methods: By means of reference gene primer amplification, nucleated cell counts were estimated. Sequencing used immunoSEQ multiplex PCR; TCRdb keeps in-frame clones, though not all of them. The V and J calls and clone size are taken from that table; D and trimming were inferred from the DNA. Here the sample spans 150,000 to 200,000 clones, about nine tenths being singletons. The chain combines TRBV18 with TRBJ1-2, with D unresolved. The sequenced sample consisted of peripheral blood. The source is a man younger than 35 who had recovered from COVID-19. DNA for the CDR3: TGTGCCAGCTCACCAGGCAGATCTTACTATGGCTACACCTTC. This encodes CASSPGRSYYGYTF.